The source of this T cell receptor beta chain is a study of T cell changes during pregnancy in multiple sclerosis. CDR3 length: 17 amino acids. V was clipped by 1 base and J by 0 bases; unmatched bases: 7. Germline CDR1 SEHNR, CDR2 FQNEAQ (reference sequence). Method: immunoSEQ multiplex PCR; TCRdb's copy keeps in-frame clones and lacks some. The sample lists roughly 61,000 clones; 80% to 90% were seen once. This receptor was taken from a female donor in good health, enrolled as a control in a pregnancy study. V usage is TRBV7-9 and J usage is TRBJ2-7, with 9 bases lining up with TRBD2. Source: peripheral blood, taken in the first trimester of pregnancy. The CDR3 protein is CASSLGDSGGFSYEQYF. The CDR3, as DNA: TGTGCCAGCAGCTTAGGGGATAGCGGGGGATTCTCCTACGAGCAGTACTTC.